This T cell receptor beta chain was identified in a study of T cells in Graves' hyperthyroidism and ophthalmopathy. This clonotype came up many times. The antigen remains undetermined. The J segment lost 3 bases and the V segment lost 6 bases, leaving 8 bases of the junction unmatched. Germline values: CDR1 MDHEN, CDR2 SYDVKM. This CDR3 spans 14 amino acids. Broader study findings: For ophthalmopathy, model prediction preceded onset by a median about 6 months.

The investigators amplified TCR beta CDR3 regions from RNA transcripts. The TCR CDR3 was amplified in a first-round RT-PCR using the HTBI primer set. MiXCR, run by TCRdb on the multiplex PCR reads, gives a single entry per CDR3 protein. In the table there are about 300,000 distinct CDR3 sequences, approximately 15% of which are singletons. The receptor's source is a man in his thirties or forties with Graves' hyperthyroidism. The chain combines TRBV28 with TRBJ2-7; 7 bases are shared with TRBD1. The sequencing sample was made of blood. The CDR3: CASSGTVIYYEQYF. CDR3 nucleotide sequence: TGTGCCAGCAGCGGGACAGTTATCTACTACGAGCAGTACTTC.